These 32 T cell receptor beta chains were all obtained from the same sample, sequenced in a study of shared clonotypes between healthy human individuals. Libraries were prepared by immunoSEQ multiplex PCR; TCRdb keeps only in-frame clonotypes and omits some of them. The table lists approximately 510,000 clones, about four fifths of them singletons. The sample consisted of PBMCs. The receptors originated from a woman in her forties in good health. Some clones in this sample may be carry-over from other donors' samples.

With regard to this clone: Just one base apart from a much larger clone, this may be a read error. The DNA for the CDR3 is TGTGCCAGCAGCCCCGACAGATGCGAAAAACTGTTTTTT. Amino acids: CASSPDRCEKLFF. This rearrangement joins TRBV7-2 to TRBJ1-4, with a tentative D call TRBD1 (5 bases). This CDR3 is built from 13 residues. CDR1 is SGHTA, CDR2 FQGNSA, per germline. Trimming pared 5 bases from V and 8 bases from J, leaving 12 bases between.

The chain uses TRBV28 and TRBJ1-2, with D perhaps TRBD1 (5 bases). CDR1 is MDHEN, CDR2 SYDVKM, per germline. The CDR3 is made up of 12 amino acids. The germline V and J ends were trimmed by 7 bases and 3 bases, with 9 bases remaining between them. The DNA of the CDR3 is TGTGCCAGCAATCAGGGAGACTATGGCTACACCTTC. This sequence encodes CASNQGDYGYTF.

This chain joins TRBV29-1 and TRBJ2-5, with TRBD1 matching over 9 bases. CDR1 is SQVTM, CDR2 ANQGSEA, per germline. With 3 bases clipped from V and 9 bases from J, the junction kept 11 bases outside the gene matches. The CDR3 spans 14 residues. The CDR3, as DNA: TGCAGCGTTGAGACGGGACAGGGAGTAGGGGCCCAGTACTTC. This codes for CSVETGQGVGAQYF.

The gene calls are TRBV4-2 and TRBJ2-1, with D maybe TRBD1 (6 bases). CDR3 length: 16 amino acids. Germline V lookup: CDR1 LGHNA, CDR2 YNFKEQ. V was pared by 3 bases and J by 0 bases, with 12 bases between. The CDR3 protein is CASSQNSGVSYNEQFF. DNA of the CDR3: TGTGCCAGCAGCCAGAACTCAGGGGTCTCCTACAATGAGCAGTTCTTC.

This chain joins TRBV5-4 and TRBJ2-1, with D perhaps given as TRBD1 or TRBD2 (5 bases each). The CDR3 has 13 residues. Germline CDR1 reads SGHNT; CDR2 reads YYREEE (reference sequence). Trimming cost V 2 bases and J 8 bases, with 11 bases left between them. In nucleotides, the CDR3 is TGTGCCAGCAGCTTAGGGGAGCAGGATGAGCAGTTCTTC. Its translation: CASSLGEQDEQFF. Drawing the rest from reference TRBV5-4 and TRBJ2-1, the complete variable domain is ETGVTQSPTHLIKTRGQQVTLRCSSQSGHNTVSWYQQALGQGPQFIFQYYREEENGRGNFPPRFSGLQFPNYSSELNVNALELDDSALYLCASSLGEQDEQFFGPGTRLTVL.

This chain connects TRBV30 to TRBJ1-2, with a weak D call TRBD1 (5 bases). The CDR3 covers 14 residues. CDR1 GTSNPN and CDR2 SVGIG come from the germline V gene (reference sequence). Deletions cut 3 bases from V and 4 bases from J, with 15 bases between. The CDR3 loop is CAWSKIRDLYGYTF. CDR3 nucleotides: TGTGCCTGGAGCAAAATCCGGGACCTCTATGGCTACACCTTC. The full variable domain, its missing parts supplied by reference TRBV30 and TRBJ1-2, is SQTIHQWPATLVQPVGSPLSLECTVEGTSNPNLYWYRQAAGRGLQLLFYSVGIGQISSEVPQNLSASRPQDRQFILSSKKLLLSDSGFYLCAWSKIRDLYGYTFGSGTRLTVV.

This chain links TRBV5-4 with TRBJ2-1; 10 nucleotides line up with TRBD1. Germline lookup yields CDR1 SGHNT and CDR2 YYREEE (reference sequence). With 4 bases clipped from V and 3 bases from J, the junction kept 4 bases outside the gene matches. The CDR3 spans 15 residues. The CDR3 DNA sequence: TGTGCCAGCAGCCGGGACAGGGGCAACTACAATGAGCAGTTCTTC. Amino acids: CASSRDRGNYNEQFF.

This clone was seen just once. The chain joins TRBV25-1 to TRBJ1-1; 8 bases agree with TRBD1. The CDR3 is made up of 18 amino acids. After removal of 6 bases from V and 1 base from J, the junction contained 16 bases not matched to a gene. Germline V CDR1 and CDR2: MGHDK, SYGVNS. The CDR3 reads CASRPSYTRTGTNTEAFF. The CDR3 bases are TGTGCCAGCAGGCCCTCCTACACCCGGACAGGGACGAACACTGAAGCTTTCTTT.

The V call is TRBV30, the J call TRBJ1-3; D is possibly TRBD1 (5 bases). Trimming removed 4 bases at V and 4 bases at J, with 11 bases between. This CDR3 spans 13 amino acids. CDR1 is GTSNPN and CDR2 is SVGIG in the germline V gene (reference sequence). The CDR3 sequence: CAWNWGGGNTIYF. The CDR3 nucleotides read TGTGCCTGGAACTGGGGGGGAGGAAACACCATATATTTT.

This clone was counted a few times. The chain links TRBV5-4 to TRBJ1-2; TRBD1 agrees at 7 bases. Per the germline V gene, CDR1 is SGHNT and CDR2 is YYREEE (reference sequence). V gave up 6 bases and J gave up 8 bases; unmatched junction bases: 7. The CDR3 has 12 residues. The CDR3 region has the DNA TGTGCCAGCACCGCAGGGGGATGGGGCTACACCTTC. Its protein product is CASTAGGWGYTF.

The V and J genes are TRBV19 and TRBJ2-1; TRBD2 aligns across 7 bases. J gave up 4 bases and V 3 bases, and 9 bases lay outside the gene matches. Per germline, CDR1 LNHDA and CDR2 SQIVND (reference sequence). CDR3 length: 16 residues. This CDR3 reads CASSILWRGGYNEQFF. The CDR3 bases are TGTGCCAGTAGTATTCTTTGGCGGGGAGGGTACAATGAGCAGTTCTTC.

The chain recombines TRBV7-9 with TRBJ2-1, with TRBD2 matching 12 bases. Germline V gives CDR1 SEHNR, CDR2 FQNEAQ (reference sequence). The CDR3 loop spans 15 amino acids. V dropped 5 bases and J dropped 6; count of bases not matched to a gene: 5. This CDR3 is CASSARLAGVNEQFF. The CDR3 bases are TGTGCCAGCAGCGCCCGACTAGCGGGAGTCAATGAGCAGTTCTTC.

This sequence joins TRBV4-1 and TRBJ2-1, with 7 bases lining up with TRBD2. The germline V gene encodes CDR1 MGHRA and CDR2 YSYEKL. V lost 0 bases, J lost 3 bases, and 23 bases stayed unmatched. The CDR3 is 22 amino acids. CDR3 sequence: CASSQETPSGNPHQRYYNEQFF. CDR3 DNA sequence: TGCGCCAGCAGCCAAGAAACCCCAAGCGGGAACCCCCACCAGCGGTACTACAATGAGCAGTTCTTC.

This chain joins TRBV2 and TRBJ2-5; tentative D call: TRBD2 (6 bases). Germline CDR1 SNHLY, CDR2 FYNNEI. Between the trimmed V and J ends, which lost 10 bases and 0 bases, there was a span of 15 bases. The CDR3 is 14 residues long. CDR3 nucleotide sequence: TGTGCCACCCAGCCAGAGCGGGACCAAGAGACCCAGTACTTC. Amino acid sequence: CATQPERDQETQYF. Full variable domain (remainder filled in from reference TRBV2 and TRBJ2-5): EPEVTQTPSHQVTQMGQEVILRCVPISNHLYFYWYRQILGQKVEFLVSFYNNEISEKSEIFDDQFSVERPDGSNFTLKIRSTKLEDSAMYFCATQPERDQETQYFGPGTRLLVL.

V is TRBV11-2 and J is TRBJ2-7; D gene uncertain. The CDR3 length is 13 residues. Looked up from germline, CDR1 is SGHAT and CDR2 is FQNNGV. Between the trimmed V and J ends, which lost 0 bases and 9 bases, there was a span of 12 bases. The CDR3 nucleotides read TGTGCCAGCAGCTTAGATCTGCAGGCGATGCAGTACTTC. This translates into CASSLDLQAMQYF.

Concerning this clone: Compared with germline, one end of the junction differs, possibly owing to a read error. The chain combines TRBV18 with TRBJ2-3; TRBD1 might be the D (6 bases). This CDR3 has 15 residues. From germline, CDR1 is KGHSH and CDR2 LQKENI. In nucleotides, the CDR3 is TGTGCCAGTTCACCACCGGGACACTCCTCAGATACGCAGTATTTT. This codes for CASSPPGHSSDTQYF.

This rearrangement joins TRBV6-5 to TRBJ2-7, with 10 bases identical to TRBD1. The trim removed 5 bases at V and 6 bases at J, leaving 4 bases unmatched. Germline loops: CDR1 MNHEY, CDR2 SVGAGI. The CDR3 is made up of 13 amino acids. This chain's CDR3 is CASSRGTGVEQYF. In nucleotides, the CDR3 is TGTGCCAGCAGTCGAGGGACAGGGGTCGAGCAGTACTTC.

The rearrangement uses TRBV28 and TRBJ2-7; D not resolved. The germline V gene has CDR1 MDHEN and CDR2 SYDVKM. The CDR3 totals 12 residues. Trimming shortened V by 5 bases and J by 4 bases, and 9 bases separated the two germline ends. CDR3 coding DNA: TGTGCCAGCAGTACTGGCCTATACGAGCAGTACTTC. The encoded protein is CASSTGLYEQYF.

This clone was counted a single time. Distinct nucleotide sequences in the sample also encode this CDR3. The chain recombines TRBV30 with TRBJ2-3, with D unresolved. The V end lost 2 bases, the J end lost 5 bases, and 8 bases lay between the germline ends. The CDR3 runs to 12 residues. Germline values: CDR1 GTSNPN, CDR2 SVGIG (reference sequence). CDR3: CAWSPPGDTQYF. The CDR3 nucleotides are TGTGCCTGGAGTCCACCGGGAGATACGCAGTATTTT.

CDR3 in amino acids: CASSPPWGTYEQYF. In DNA form, the CDR3 reads TGTGCCAGCAGTCCCCCTTGGGGGACCTACGAGCAGTACTTC. The chain recombines TRBV28 with TRBJ2-7; TRBD1 or TRBD2 may be the D gene (5 bases each). The V end was cut by 5 bases, the J end by 2 bases, with 13 bases between. The length of the CDR3 is 14 residues. Germline CDR1 is MDHEN and CDR2 is SYDVKM.

The CDR3 DNA follows: TGTGCCAGCAGCTCGACAGGGATATCGAACAATGAGCAGTTCTTC. As protein: CASSSTGISNNEQFF. V usage is TRBV11-2 and J usage is TRBJ2-1; TRBD1 agrees at 7 bases. With 4 bases clipped from V and 5 bases from J, the junction kept 8 bases outside the gene matches. The CDR3 totals 15 residues. Germline V gives CDR1 SGHAT, CDR2 FQNNGV.

The chain recombines TRBV7-6 with TRBJ2-1, with 7 bases identical to TRBD2. The CDR3 totals 16 residues. The germline gives CDR1 SGHVS, CDR2 FNYEAQ. Unmatched junction bases numbered 20, after V lost 5 bases and J lost 13 bases. CDR3 amino acids: CASSKTGTKRPILQFF. In DNA, the CDR3 is TGTGCCAGCAGCAAAACCGGGACTAAACGACCGATCCTACAGTTCTTC.

V is TRBV5-1 and J is TRBJ2-1; TRBD2 matches 8 bases. The V gene end was trimmed by 4 bases and the J gene end by 4 bases; junction bases not matched to a gene: 7. The V gene's germline CDR1 is SGHRS and CDR2 YFSETQ. CDR3 length: 15 amino acids. Here the CDR3 reads CASSRTASGYNEQFF. CDR3 in DNA: TGCGCCAGCAGCAGGACGGCTAGCGGGTACAATGAGCAGTTCTTC. The whole variable domain, remainder taken from reference TRBV5-1 and TRBJ2-1, is KAGVTQTPRYLIKTRGQQVTLSCSPISGHRSVSWYQQTPGQGLQFLFEYFSETQRNKGNFPGRFSGRQFSNSRSEMNVSTLELGDSALYLCASSRTASGYNEQFFGPGTRLTVL.

The gene calls are TRBV30 and TRBJ2-3, with 8 positions matching TRBD2. CDR1 is GTSNPN and CDR2 is SVGIG in the germline V gene (reference sequence). CDR3 length: 14 amino acids. Unmatched junction bases numbered 4, after V lost 1 base and J lost 4 bases. The CDR3: CAWSAGGTSDTQYF. In nucleotides, the CDR3 is TGTGCCTGGAGTGCGGGGGGGACATCAGATACGCAGTATTTT.

The gene calls are TRBV5-4 and TRBJ2-2, with 11 bases that match TRBD1. The CDR3 is 15 residues long. The V gene end was trimmed by 4 bases and the J gene end by 7 bases; junction bases not matched to a gene: 6. CDR1 SGHNT and CDR2 YYREEE come from the germline V gene (reference sequence). Here the CDR3 reads CASSAPGQGDGELFF. CDR3 in DNA: TGTGCCAGCAGCGCACCGGGACAGGGGGACGGGGAGCTGTTTTTT.

This chain connects TRBV5-8 to TRBJ2-7; 7 bases agree with TRBD2. CDR1 is SGHTS, CDR2 YDEGEE, per germline. J gave up 6 bases and V 0 bases, and 3 bases lay outside the gene matches. CDR3 length: 13 residues. CDR3: CASSLGAGAEQYF. In DNA form, the CDR3 reads TGTGCCAGCAGCTTGGGGGCGGGAGCCGAGCAGTACTTC.

The genes are TRBV6-1 and TRBJ2-7, with 8 bases aligning to TRBD1. Looked up from germline, CDR1 is MNHNS and CDR2 is SASEGT. This CDR3 has 13 amino acids. V lost 3 bases to trimming and J lost 7 bases; unmatched junction nucleotides: 5. CDR3 coding DNA: TGTGCCAGCAGTGACAGGGGGCTGAGGGAGCAGTACTTC. It specifies CASSDRGLREQYF.

The chain links TRBV19 to TRBJ1-4, with D unresolved. The CDR3 extends over 12 amino acids. The germline V gene has CDR1 LNHDA and CDR2 SQIVND (reference sequence). Trimming stripped 4 bases from V and 8 bases from J, with 8 bases between. The CDR3 reads CASSTPPEKLFF. CDR3 nucleotide sequence: TGTGCCAGTAGTACCCCCCCGGAAAAACTGTTTTTT.

V is TRBV7-9 and J is TRBJ2-1; D is uncertain. Germline values: CDR1 SEHNR, CDR2 FQNEAQ (reference sequence). V gave up 1 base and J gave up 9 bases, with 7 bases separating them. The CDR3 extends over 12 amino acids. In DNA form, the CDR3 reads TGTGCCAGCAGCTTAGTATGGGGTGAGCAGTTCTTC. It encodes CASSLVWGEQFF. Full variable domain (outside the CDR3, taken from reference TRBV7-9 and TRBJ2-1): DTGVSQNPRHKITKRGQNVTFRCDPISEHNRLYWYRQTLGQGPEFLTYFQNEAQLEKSRLLSDRFSAERPKGSFSTLEIQRTEQGDSAMYLCASSLVWGEQFFGPGTRLTVL.

Regarding this clone: The same CDR3 is also encoded by other DNA sequences in this sample. This chain's CDR3 is CASSLGVQETQYF. The DNA of the CDR3 is TGTGCCAGCAGTTTGGGGGTCCAAGAGACCCAGTACTTC. The chain is built from TRBV28 and TRBJ2-5; perhaps D is TRBD1 or TRBD2 (5 bases each). Germline values: CDR1 MDHEN, CDR2 SYDVKM. V lost 3 bases, J lost 1 base, and 6 bases lay in between. The CDR3 has 13 residues.

V gene TRBV19 combines with J gene TRBJ1-1; no definite D call. Trimming removed 4 bases from V and 8 bases from J, with 11 bases in between. The CDR3 is 12 amino acids. Germline V gene lookup returns CDR1 LNHDA and CDR2 SQIVND (reference sequence). The chain's CDR3 is CASSTPGPEAFF. The CDR3 DNA sequence: TGTGCCAGTAGTACCCCGGGCCCAGAAGCTTTCTTT.

The chain recombines TRBV11-2 with TRBJ1-4, with unresolved D. This CDR3 contains 13 residues. With 5 bases removed from V and 14 bases from J, the gap between germline ends came to 18 bases. The germline gives CDR1 SGHAT, CDR2 FQNNGV. The CDR3 loop reads CASSGTSAAVLFF. The CDR3 DNA is TGTGCCAGCAGCGGAACGTCTGCGGCAGTGCTGTTTTTT.